This T cell receptor (beta chain) stems from a study of blood T cell repertoires in COVID-19. Study-wide context: Both acute and convalescent COVID-19 samples were obtained from the United States, Italy and Spain. PBMCs, B-cell-depleted T cells, or T cells were the source of the cDNA or gDNA that made up the material.

The germline V gene encodes CDR1 SQVTM and CDR2 ANQGSEA. CDR3 size: 14 residues. Trimming left V 4 bases short and J 0 bases short, with 10 bases between. Authors' analysis steps: Reference gene primer amplification in the assay estimated nucleated cell counts. Method: immunoSEQ multiplex PCR; TCRdb's copy keeps in-frame clones and lacks some. The DNA gave D and trimming, while V, J and clone size come from that table. The profile shows about 170,000 clones, 85% of them singletons. The TCR was taken from a human donor with acute or convalescent COVID-19. The donor label of this sample is uncertain. The rearrangement uses TRBV29-1 and TRBJ1-3; possible D gene TRBD1, 6 bases. The sequencing sample was made of peripheral blood. The chain's CDR3 is CSVVAGVSGNTIYF. CDR3 in DNA: TGCAGCGTTGTGGCAGGGGTCTCTGGAAACACCATATATTTT.